The present T cell receptor beta chain was sequenced within a study of cytomegalovirus exposure and HLA in healthy donors. PCR used 60 Vbeta primers and 13 Jbeta primers. Sequencing used immunoSEQ multiplex PCR; TCRdb keeps in-frame clones, though not all of them. The sample includes 100,000 to 120,000 clones, around four fifths of them seen just once. The CDR3 has 15 residues. Trimming cost V 4 bases and J 5 bases; bases outside gene matches: 9. The germline V gene encodes CDR1 LGHNA and CDR2 YNFKEQ. This rearrangement joins TRBV4-2 to TRBJ2-5; 8 nucleotides line up with TRBD2. The sequence was collected from a woman between 55 and 75 years old in good health and CMV-seropositive. Sequenced input: PBMCs. For the CDR3, the DNA is TGTGCCAGCAGCCCCCGGGGACTAGATGGCGAGACCCAGTACTTC. Translating it yields CASSPRGLDGETQYF.